This T cell receptor beta chain is from a study of T cells in women clearing cervical HPV infection. Findings of the study overall: CIN3+ cases had significantly higher TCR richness than controls; evenness did not differ.

To note about this clone: Its target is not known. The DNA ends 3 residues before the CDR3 does, and the rest of the CDR3 is filled in from the germline J gene.

Profiling relied on immunoSEQ multiplex PCR, and the TCRdb table lists in-frame clones only, not all of them. In total, the table holds under 35,000 clones. Trimming cost V 4 bases and J 4 bases, with 11 bases left between them. The CDR3 length is 14 residues. The germline V gene encodes CDR1 SGHRS and CDR2 YFSETQ. The source of this sequence is a woman aged 18 to 75 with a cervical HPV16 infection that either progressed to CIN3+ or cleared (not recorded which). The V and J genes are TRBV5-1 and TRBJ2-2; D is possibly TRBD1 (6 bases). Source material: blood buffy coat. CDR3 DNA, as far as it was read: TGCGCCAGCAGCCCCCCAGGGGTCACCGGGGAG. Encoded protein: CASSPPGVTGE. The entire CDR3 reads CASSPPGVTGELFF.